This entry lists 9 T cell receptor beta chains sequenced from one sample in a study of OX40 agonist ivuxolimab in advanced cancers. Assay: immunoSEQ multiplex PCR; the TCRdb copy retains only in-frame clones and omits some. The table lists tens of thousands of clones, around 90% of them singletons, with approximately 10% in the top ten. The sequences come from CD4+ or CD8+ T cells sorted from blood, collected in a trial of the OX40 agonist ivuxolimab. Source of these receptors: an adult with an advanced solid tumor such as melanoma, head and neck, liver or kidney cancer.

The chain carries TRBV28 and TRBJ1-1; maybe TRBD1 (6 bases). The germline V and J ends were trimmed by 4 bases and 0 bases, with 15 bases remaining between them. The germline V gene has CDR1 MDHEN and CDR2 SYDVKM. The CDR3 extends over 16 amino acids. CDR3 nucleotides: TGTGCCAGCAGTTCTTTGGGGGGGCAAATGAACACTGAAGCTTTCTTT. As protein: CASSSLGGQMNTEAFF.

This rearrangement joins TRBV6-6 to TRBJ2-7; D remains unclear. V was clipped by 6 bases and J by 3 bases, with 3 bases between them. This CDR3 is 10 amino acids long. Germline-derived CDR1 and CDR2 are MNHNY and SVGAGI (reference sequence). The CDR3 loop is CASRDYEQYF. For the CDR3, the DNA is TGTGCCAGCAGAGACTACGAGCAGTACTTC.

The CDR3 bases are TGTGCCTGGAGTGGACTAGGCATTGATGAGCAGTTCTTC. It is translated as CAWSGLGIDEQFF. The rearrangement links TRBV30 to TRBJ2-1, with D perhaps matching TRBD2 (6 bases). With 1 base removed from V and 8 bases from J, the gap between germline ends came to 12 bases. CDR3 length: 13 residues. CDR1 is GTSNPN, CDR2 SVGIG, per germline (reference sequence).

This clone came up once. The chain employs TRBV7-9 and TRBJ2-1; unclear D gene. V gave up 5 bases and J gave up 8 bases, with 13 bases separating them. Germline V gene sequence: CDR1 SEHNR, CDR2 FQNEAQ (reference sequence). CDR3 size: 13 residues. The CDR3 sequence: CASSPPTDYEQFF. CDR3 nucleotide sequence: TGTGCCAGCAGCCCCCCTACCGACTATGAGCAGTTCTTC.

The rearrangement uses TRBV7-9 and TRBJ2-7; D remains ambiguous. Germline V gene sequence: CDR1 SEHNR, CDR2 FQNEAQ (reference sequence). The CDR3 has 11 residues. Trimming left V 1 base short and J 6 bases short, with 4 bases between. The CDR3 protein is CASSLGPEQYF. The DNA for the CDR3 is TGTGCCAGCAGCTTAGGTCCCGAGCAGTACTTC.

The chain has TRBV5-1 and TRBJ1-1; D is possibly TRBD1 (6 bases). Germline assignment: CDR1 SGHRS and CDR2 YFSETQ. The CDR3 sequence is 16 residues long. V was shortened by 4 bases and J by 3 bases, with 19 bases between the two germline ends. The CDR3 protein is CASSPYRVGSDTEAFF. The CDR3 DNA sequence: TGCGCCAGCAGCCCCTACAGGGTTGGGTCGGACACTGAAGCTTTCTTT.

This clone was seen a handful of times. The chain is built from TRBV5-1 and TRBJ2-1; TRBD2 matches 9 bases. V was clipped by 5 bases and J by 6 bases; unmatched bases: 6. The CDR3 runs to 14 residues. The V gene's germline CDR1 is SGHRS and CDR2 YFSETQ. CDR3 protein: CASRRTSEINEQFF. CDR3 sequence (DNA): TGCGCCAGCAGAAGGACTAGCGAGATCAATGAGCAGTTCTTC. The variable domain in full, completed from reference TRBV5-1 and TRBJ2-1, reads KAGVTQTPRYLIKTRGQQVTLSCSPISGHRSVSWYQQTPGQGLQFLFEYFSETQRNKGNFPGRFSGRQFSNSRSEMNVSTLELGDSALYLCASRRTSEINEQFFGPGTRLTVL.

This chain links TRBV5-4 with TRBJ1-2; 9 nucleotides match TRBD1. With 4 bases clipped from V and 1 base from J, the junction kept 11 bases outside the gene matches. This CDR3 region has 17 residues. Germline lookup yields CDR1 SGHNT and CDR2 YYREEE (reference sequence). The CDR3 loop reads CASSQEIRTGDNYGYTF. The CDR3 nucleotides read TGTGCCAGCAGCCAAGAGATTAGGACAGGGGATAACTATGGCTACACCTTC.

V usage is TRBV27 and J usage is TRBJ2-1, with 10 bases aligning to TRBD2. The V segment lost 6 bases and the J segment 5 bases; nucleotides outside the gene matches: 1. Germline values: CDR1 MNHEY, CDR2 SMNVEV (reference sequence). The length of the CDR3 is 13 residues. The CDR3 loop reads CASSLAGDNEQFF. The DNA of the CDR3 is TGTGCCAGCAGCCTAGCGGGAGACAATGAGCAGTTCTTC.